The present entry profiles one T cell receptor (beta chain) with its context. Its antigen is unidentified. The data belong to a study of T cell repertoires in cytomegalovirus infection. About the study: Signatures in public TCR beta sequences pointed to both CMV infection and matching HLA type.

Trimming cost V 3 bases and J 6 bases, with 13 bases left between them. CDR1 and CDR2 (germline): MNHEY, SMNVEV (reference sequence). This CDR3 contains 14 residues. Study-wide results and limits: The study found HLA-C-restricted CMV-specific TCR beta clonotypes dominating the ex vivo response. Identification of carriers of CMV plus the relevant HLA was performed using cumulative public TCR beta family frequency.

TCRdb processed the reads anew with MiXCR; each CDR3 protein has one entry. The sample consists of around 550,000 distinct CDR3 sequences, around a quarter of them appearing once. The sequencing input was PBMCs. The clonotype originates from a human donor in good health (CMV status not recorded). Some clones in this sample may be carry-over from other donors' samples. The V gene is TRBV27, the J gene TRBJ2-3; D ambiguous. The CDR3 loop reads CASSFMTPSDTQYF. CDR3 sequence (DNA): TGTGCCAGCAGTTTTATGACTCCCAGTGATACGCAGTATTTT.